This entry lists 7 T cell receptor beta chains sequenced from one sample in a study of T-cell memory formation after mild COVID-19. TCRdb re-called the 5' RACE reads with MiXCR, one entry per CDR3 protein. The data show around 530,000 distinct CDR3 sequences, roughly 21% seen once. Sequences were obtained from PBMCs or a T cell subset sorted from them (not recorded which). All receptors derive from an adult woman who had mild COVID-19 (a few samples of this study predate the infection). Cell type and time point are not known.

This clonotype was picked up a small number of times. This chain joins TRBV12-3 or TRBV12-4 and TRBJ1-1; no firm D call. Trimming stripped 5 bases from V and 5 bases from J, with 3 bases between. This CDR3 region has 10 residues. The CDR3 loop reads CASSITEAFF. The CDR3 nucleotides read TGTGCCAGCAGTATTACTGAAGCTTTCTTT.

The J gene is TRBJ2-7, the V gene TRBV7-2; D gene unclear. Looked up from germline, CDR1 is SGHTA and CDR2 is FQGNSA. CDR3 length: 12 amino acids. V was trimmed by 5 bases and J by 3 bases, leaving 8 bases between them. The CDR3 loop reads CASSRANYEQYF. The CDR3 DNA sequence: TGTGCCAGCAGCCGGGCCAACTACGAGCAGTACTTC.

This clonotype has at least ten counts. The J gene is TRBJ1-1, the V gene TRBV15; D is undetermined. The CDR3 has 16 residues. Germline CDR1 and CDR2: LNHNV and YYDKDF (reference sequence). Trimming removed 3 bases at V and 1 base at J, with 15 bases between. CDR3: CATSRGRRLANTEAFF. As DNA, the CDR3 is TGTGCCACCAGCAGGGGCCGGAGGTTGGCGAACACTGAAGCTTTCTTT.

This rearrangement joins TRBV2 to TRBJ2-5; D is unclear. V dropped 0 bases and J dropped 2 bases, with 16 bases sitting between them. Germline loops: CDR1 SNHLY, CDR2 FYNNEI. The CDR3 is 17 amino acids. The CDR3 bases are TGTGCCAGCAGTGAAGCTTTAGGAGTAAGGGCTCAAGAGACCCAGTACTTC. It yields the protein CASSEALGVRAQETQYF.

This chain uses TRBV6-1 with TRBJ1-2; D is undetermined. Germline CDR1 MNHNS, CDR2 SASEGT. V was cut by 4 bases and J by 6 bases, with 12 bases left in between. This CDR3 comprises 13 residues. The CDR3 loop reads CASSAQTHDGYTF. The CDR3 DNA reads TGTGCCAGCAGTGCCCAGACTCATGATGGCTACACCTTC.

This clonotype was seen only a few times. V usage is TRBV30 and J usage is TRBJ2-1; 12 nucleotides align to TRBD2. The CDR3 loop spans 14 amino acids. CDR1 GTSNPN and CDR2 SVGIG come from the germline V gene (reference sequence). The junction had 1 base not matched to a gene; V was cut back by 0 bases and J by 7 bases. The chain's CDR3 is CAWSVTSGRNEQFF. DNA of the CDR3: TGTGCCTGGAGTGTTACTAGCGGGAGGAATGAGCAGTTCTTC. Full variable domain (remainder filled in from reference TRBV30 and TRBJ2-1): SQTIHQWPATLVQPVGSPLSLECTVEGTSNPNLYWYRQAAGRGLQLLFYSVGIGQISSEVPQNLSASRPQDRQFILSSKKLLLSDSGFYLCAWSVTSGRNEQFFGPGTRLTVL.

The chain uses TRBV12-3 or TRBV12-4 and TRBJ1-2; D is possibly TRBD1 (5 bases). Trimming stripped 6 bases from V and 4 bases from J, with 12 bases between. The CDR3 extends over 13 amino acids. The CDR3 region has the DNA TGTGCCAGCAGGGACCAGGGAACCTATGGCTACACCTTC. Amino acid sequence: CASRDQGTYGYTF.